This T cell receptor (beta chain) emerged from a study of blood T cell repertoires in COVID-19. CDR3 length equals 18 residues. Trimming at V came to 1 base and at J to 4 bases, leaving 12 bases not matched to a gene. Germline V lookup: CDR1 MDHEN, CDR2 SYDVKM. Clones were read by immunoSEQ multiplex PCR, and TCRdb kept only the in-frame ones, dropping some. This sample carries roughly 250,000 clones, nearly 85% of them seen once, and the ten largest clones take approximately 9%. Sequencing was done on a sample of peripheral blood. This chain connects TRBV28 to TRBJ2-2; TRBD2 matches 7 bases. This sequence was found in a human donor in a cohort sampled during active COVID-19. CDR3 in DNA: TGTGCCAGCAGTTTATATACTCTTGGGACGGGGGGCACCGGGGAGCTGTTTTTT. Translation: CASSLYTLGTGGTGELFF.